This T cell receptor beta chain emerged from a study of identifying expanded T cells in peripheral blood. The CDR3 sequence is 19 residues long. CDR1 SGHAT and CDR2 FQDESV come from the germline V gene (reference sequence). Trimming took off 4 bases at V and 0 bases at J, with 21 bases between the two ends. This table comes from immunoSEQ multiplex PCR, and its TCRdb copy is limited to in-frame clones, with some not included. The data contain about 52,000 clones, around 82% of them singletons. The clonotype was recovered from a person aged 18 to 75 in good health. The sample was blood. J is TRBJ2-2 and V is TRBV11-1; tentative D call: TRBD1 (6 bases). CDR3 sequence reads: CASSSMTLYDRTNTGELFF. The CDR3 DNA reads TGTGCCAGCAGCTCAATGACCTTATACGACAGGACGAACACCGGGGAGCTGTTTTTT. The variable domain in full, completed from reference TRBV11-1 and TRBJ2-2, reads EAEVAQSPRYKITEKSQAVAFWCDPISGHATLYWYRQILGQGPELLVQFQDESVVDDSQLPKDRFSAERLKGVDSTLKIQPAELGDSAMYLCASSSMTLYDRTNTGELFFGEGSRLTVL.